This TCR beta chain was sequenced during a study of shared clonotypes between healthy human individuals. Study in general: CD4 naive and memory got three plates each, CD8 naive two, CD8 memory one.

Study results and caveats: Rarefaction indicated that sorted-subset sequencing remained incomplete although depth was large.

As concerns this clone: Its target is unknown.

Sequencing used immunoSEQ multiplex PCR; TCRdb keeps in-frame clones, though not all of them. Of some 2 million clones listed, roughly 94% are singletons. Germline CDR1 is SGHRS and CDR2 is YFSETQ. With 1 base clipped from V and 0 bases from J, the junction kept 7 bases outside the gene matches. The CDR3 covers 19 residues. Study donors comprised healthy, HIV-negative adults devoid of recent acute infection or vaccination. The receptor's source is a young man in good health. Sample: naive CD4+ T cells sorted from blood. Subset here: CD45RA+ positively selected. V usage is TRBV5-1 and J usage is TRBJ2-6; 10 bases agree with TRBD1. For the CDR3, the DNA is TGCGCCAGCAGCTTGCTTGGGACAGGGGCACCCTCTGGGGCCAACGTCCTGACTTTC. This sequence encodes CASSLLGTGAPSGANVLTF.